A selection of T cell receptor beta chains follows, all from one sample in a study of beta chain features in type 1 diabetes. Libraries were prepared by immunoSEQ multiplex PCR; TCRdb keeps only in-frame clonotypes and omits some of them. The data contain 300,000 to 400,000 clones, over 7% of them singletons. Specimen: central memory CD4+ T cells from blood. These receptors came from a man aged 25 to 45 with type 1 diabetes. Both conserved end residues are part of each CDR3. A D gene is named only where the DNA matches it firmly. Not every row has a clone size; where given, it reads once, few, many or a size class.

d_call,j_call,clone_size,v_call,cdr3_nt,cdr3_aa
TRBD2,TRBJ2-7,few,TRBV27,TGTGCCAGCATGGGGACTAGCGGAACGAAGCAGTACTTC,CASMGTSGTKQYF
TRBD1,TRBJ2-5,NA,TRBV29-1,TGCAGCGTTGGAGACAGGGGGGTGGGAGAGACCCAGTACTTC,CSVGDRGVGETQYF
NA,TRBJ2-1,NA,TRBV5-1,TGCGCCAGCAGCTCCCCCCCGCTCTACAATGAGCAGTTCTTC,CASSSPPLYNEQFF
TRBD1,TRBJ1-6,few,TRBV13,TGTGCCAGCAGCATGGACAGGGGGAATTCACCCCTCCACTTT,CASSMDRGNSPLHF
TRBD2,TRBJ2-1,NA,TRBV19,TGTGCCAGTACCGCCCGCATGAGCGGGGCTTCCTACAATGAGCAGTTCTTC,CASTARMSGASYNEQFF
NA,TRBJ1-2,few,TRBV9,TGTGCCAGCAGCGTAGATGGGGCCGGGTCTGGCTACACCTTC,CASSVDGAGSGYTF
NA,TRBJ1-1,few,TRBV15,TGTGCCACCAGAAAAGCTCGGGGGAACACTGAAGCTTTCTTT,CATRKARGNTEAFF
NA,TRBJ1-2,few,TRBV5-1,TGCGCCAGCAGCAGTGACGTACGCTATGGCTACACCTTC,CASSSDVRYGYTF
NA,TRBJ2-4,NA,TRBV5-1,TGCGCCAGCAGCGTGCAAGGGGTTGGAAACATTCAGTACTTC,CASSVQGVGNIQYF
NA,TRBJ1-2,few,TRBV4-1,TGTGCCAGCAGCCCCACCGCATGGGGGGACTATGGCTACACCTTC,CASSPTAWGDYGYTF
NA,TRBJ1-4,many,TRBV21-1,TGTGCCAGCAGCAACATAATACGGGGCACTAATGAAAAACTGTTTTTT,CASSNIIRGTNEKLFF
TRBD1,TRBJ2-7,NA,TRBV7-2,TGTGCCAGCAGCTTCGGGACAGGGGTCTACGAGCAGTACTTC,CASSFGTGVYEQYF
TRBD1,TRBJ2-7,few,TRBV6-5,TGTGCCAGCAGTAACCCAGGGGGCGGAATTTACGAGCAGTACTTC,CASSNPGGGIYEQYF
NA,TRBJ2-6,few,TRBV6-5,TGTGCCAGCAGTTACTCGTCTGGTGGGGCCAACGTCCTGACTTTC,CASSYSSGGANVLTF
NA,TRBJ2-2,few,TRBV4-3,TGCGCCAGCAGCCACCTCAGGAAAGGCAGGGCCGGGGAGCTGTTTTTT,CASSHLRKGRAGELFF
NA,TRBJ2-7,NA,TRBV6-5,TGTGCCAGCATTGGTCTCTCGTACGAGCAGTACTTC,CASIGLSYEQYF
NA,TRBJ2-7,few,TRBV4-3,TGCGCCAGCAGCCGTTCCGGGAACGGGGAGCAGTACTTC,CASSRSGNGEQYF
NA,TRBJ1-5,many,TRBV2,TGTGCCAGCAGTGATGAACAGGGCGGACAGCCCCAGCATTTT,CASSDEQGGQPQHF
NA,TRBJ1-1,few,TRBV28,TGTGCCAGTTCTAGCCAGCCCAACACTGAAGCTTTCTTT,CASSSQPNTEAFF
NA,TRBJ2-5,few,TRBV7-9,TGTGCCAGCAGCTTAGACAGACTCCTACAAGAGACCCAGTACTTC,CASSLDRLLQETQYF
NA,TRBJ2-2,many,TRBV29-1,TGCAGCGTTGCGGTCCTTCTGAACACCGGGGAGCTGTTTTTT,CSVAVLLNTGELFF
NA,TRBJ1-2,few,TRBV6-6,TGTGCCACTTCCCGGGGCAGAGAGTATGGCTACACCTTC,CATSRGREYGYTF
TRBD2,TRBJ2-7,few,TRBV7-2,TGTGCCAGCAGCTACCAGAGCGGGGGGCAAGAGCAGTACTTC,CASSYQSGGQEQYF
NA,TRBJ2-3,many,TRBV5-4,TGTGCCAGCAGGGTGGACAGATCTAGCACAGATACGCAGTATTTT,CASRVDRSSTDTQYF
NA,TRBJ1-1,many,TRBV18,TGTGCCAGCTCACCGACAGTTCAGAACACTGAAGCTTTCTTT,CASSPTVQNTEAFF
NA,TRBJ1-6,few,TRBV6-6,TGTGCCAGCAACCCGGGGGGTAATTCACCCCTCCACTTT,CASNPGGNSPLHF
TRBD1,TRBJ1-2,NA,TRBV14,TGTGCCAGCAGCCACGGGACAGACTATGGCTACACCTTC,CASSHGTDYGYTF
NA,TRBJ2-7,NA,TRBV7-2,TGTGCCAGCAGCTTAGGACTTGCGGCCCTCTACGAGCAGTACTTC,CASSLGLAALYEQYF
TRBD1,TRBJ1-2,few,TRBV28,TGTGCCAGCAGTTTCTGGGCAGGGGGCGAGAGCTATGGCTACACCTTC,CASSFWAGGESYGYTF
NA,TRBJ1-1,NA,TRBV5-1,TGCGCCAGCAGCTTGGGACTATTACTTGAAGCTTTCTTT,CASSLGLLLEAFF
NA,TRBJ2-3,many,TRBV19,TGTGCCAGTAGTATCGACCCTTCAGATACGCAGTATTTT,CASSIDPSDTQYF
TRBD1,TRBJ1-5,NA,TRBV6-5,TGTGCCAGCAGTGGACAGGGGAGCAATCAGCCCCAGCATTTT,CASSGQGSNQPQHF
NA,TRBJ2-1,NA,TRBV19,TGTGCCAGTAGTATAGATACAGAATACAATGAGCAGTTCTTC,CASSIDTEYNEQFF
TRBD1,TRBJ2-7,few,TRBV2,TGTGCCAGCAGTGAAATGGGACAGGGAAACGAGCAGTACTTC,CASSEMGQGNEQYF
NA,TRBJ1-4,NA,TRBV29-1,TGCAGCGTTGGGCAGGGCGGGGAAAAACTGTTTTTT,CSVGQGGEKLFF